This paragraph reports one T cell receptor (beta chain). The sample belongs to a study of T cells in Graves' hyperthyroidism and ophthalmopathy. Researchers amplified the TCR beta CDR3 regions from RNA transcripts. HTBI primers were employed in a first-round RT-PCR of the TCR CDR3. One entry per CDR3 protein, called by TCRdb with MiXCR from the multiplex PCR reads. Of approximately 740,000 distinct CDR3 sequences in the sample, around 13% were seen once. With a duration under 2 months, the hyperthyroidism was newly diagnosed in patients aged 18 to 65. Lactation, pregnancy, other autoimmune disease or uncontrolled infection led to exclusion of patients. For the diagnoses, clinical symptoms, serum thyroxine and TRAb, thyroid ultrasound and orbital computed tomography were used. Trimming pared 4 bases from V and 5 bases from J, leaving 3 bases between. Germline V gene lookup returns CDR1 MGHDK and CDR2 SYGVNS. This CDR3 has 12 residues.

What was sequenced was blood. The TCR sequence derives from a woman under 30 with Graves' hyperthyroidism. V usage is TRBV25-1 and J usage is TRBJ1-6; no definite D call. Here the CDR3 reads CASSGNNSPLHF. CDR3 bases: TGTGCCAGCAGTGGTAATAATTCACCCCTCCACTTT.